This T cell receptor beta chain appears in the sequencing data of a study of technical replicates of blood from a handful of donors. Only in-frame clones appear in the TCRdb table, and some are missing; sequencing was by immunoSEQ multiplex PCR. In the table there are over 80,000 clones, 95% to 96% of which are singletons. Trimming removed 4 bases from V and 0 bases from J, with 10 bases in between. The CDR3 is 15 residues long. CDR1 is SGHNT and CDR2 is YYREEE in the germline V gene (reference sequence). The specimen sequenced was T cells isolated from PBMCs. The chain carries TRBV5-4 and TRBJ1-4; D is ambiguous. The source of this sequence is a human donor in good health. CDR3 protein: CASSEGVATNEKLFF. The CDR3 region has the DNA TGTGCCAGCAGCGAGGGAGTTGCAACTAATGAAAAACTGTTTTTT.